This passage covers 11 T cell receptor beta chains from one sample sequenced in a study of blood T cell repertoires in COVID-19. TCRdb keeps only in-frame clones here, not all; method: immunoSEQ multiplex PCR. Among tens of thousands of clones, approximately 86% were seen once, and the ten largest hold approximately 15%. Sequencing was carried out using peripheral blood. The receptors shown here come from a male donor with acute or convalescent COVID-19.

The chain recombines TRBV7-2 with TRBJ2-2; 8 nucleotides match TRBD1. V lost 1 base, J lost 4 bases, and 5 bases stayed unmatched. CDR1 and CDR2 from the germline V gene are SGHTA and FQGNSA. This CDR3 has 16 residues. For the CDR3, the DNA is TGTGCCAGCAGCTTAGGACAGGGGTCGGGCACCGGGGAGCTGTTTTTT. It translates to CASSLGQGSGTGELFF.

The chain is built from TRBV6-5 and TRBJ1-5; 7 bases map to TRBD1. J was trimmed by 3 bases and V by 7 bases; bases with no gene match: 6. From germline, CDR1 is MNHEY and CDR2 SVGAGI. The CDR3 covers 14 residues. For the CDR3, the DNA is TGTGCCAGCACCCCGGGACAGCTCAATCAGCCCCAGCATTTT. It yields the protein CASTPGQLNQPQHF.

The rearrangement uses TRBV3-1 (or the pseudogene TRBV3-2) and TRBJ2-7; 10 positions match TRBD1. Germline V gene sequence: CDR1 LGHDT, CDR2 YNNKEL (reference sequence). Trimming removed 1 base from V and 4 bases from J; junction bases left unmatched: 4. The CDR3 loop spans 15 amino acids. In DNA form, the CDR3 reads TGTGCCAGCAGCCAAGCGACAGGGGGCTTTTACGAGCAGTACTTC. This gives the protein CASSQATGGFYEQYF.

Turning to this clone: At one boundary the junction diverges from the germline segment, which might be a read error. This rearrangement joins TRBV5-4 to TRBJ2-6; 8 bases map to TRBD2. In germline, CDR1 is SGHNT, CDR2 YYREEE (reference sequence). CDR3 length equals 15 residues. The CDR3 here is CASSSSPGGDNVLTF. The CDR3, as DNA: TGTGCCAGCAGCTCCTCCCCGGGGGGGGACAACGTCCTGACTTTC.

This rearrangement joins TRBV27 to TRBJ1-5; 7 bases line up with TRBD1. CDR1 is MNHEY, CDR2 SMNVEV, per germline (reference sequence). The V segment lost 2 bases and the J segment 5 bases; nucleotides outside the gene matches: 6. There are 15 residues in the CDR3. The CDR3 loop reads CASSLLGQGDQPQHF. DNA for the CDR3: TGTGCCAGCAGTTTACTTGGGCAGGGGGATCAGCCCCAGCATTTT.

The CDR3 region has the DNA TGTGCCAGCAGCTTGAGGCCAGGGAGGTACCAAGAGACCCAGTACTTC. This gives the protein CASSLRPGRYQETQYF. V and J are TRBV5-6 and TRBJ2-5; D is perhaps TRBD2 (6 bases). Germline assignment: CDR1 SGHDT and CDR2 YYEEEE. This CDR3 contains 16 residues. The ends were cut back, 1 base at V and 0 bases at J, with 13 bases in the middle. Full variable domain (missing parts from reference TRBV5-6 and TRBJ2-5): DAGVTQSPTHLIKTRGQQVTLRCSPKSGHDTVSWYQQALGQGPQFIFQYYEEEERQRGNFPDRFSGHQFPNYSSELNVNALLLGDSALYLCASSLRPGRYQETQYFGPGTRLLVL.

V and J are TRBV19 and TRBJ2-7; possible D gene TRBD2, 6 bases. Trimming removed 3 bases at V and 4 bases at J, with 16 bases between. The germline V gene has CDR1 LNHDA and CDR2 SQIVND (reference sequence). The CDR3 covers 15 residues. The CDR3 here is CASSMEGSRYYEQYF. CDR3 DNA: TGTGCCAGTAGTATGGAGGGTAGCCGGTATTACGAGCAGTACTTC. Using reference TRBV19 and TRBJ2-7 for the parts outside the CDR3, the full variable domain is DGGITQSPKYLFRKEGQNVTLSCEQNLNHDAMYWYRQDPGQGLRLIYYSQIVNDFQKGDIAEGYSVSREKKESFPLTVTSAQKNPTAFYLCASSMEGSRYYEQYFGPGTRLTVT.

CDR3 in DNA: TGCGCCACCAAATGGGGACAGGACTCCTACGAGCAGTACTTC. Amino acids: CATKWGQDSYEQYF. The chain links TRBV5-1 to TRBJ2-7, with 8 bases lining up with TRBD1. In germline, CDR1 is SGHRS, CDR2 YFSETQ. Unmatched junction bases numbered 8, after V lost 9 bases and J lost 0 bases. The CDR3 has 14 amino acids.

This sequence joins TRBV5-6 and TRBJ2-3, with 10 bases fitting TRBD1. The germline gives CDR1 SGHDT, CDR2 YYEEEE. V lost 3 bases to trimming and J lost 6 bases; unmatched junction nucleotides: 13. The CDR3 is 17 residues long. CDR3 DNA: TGTGCCAGCAGCTCGCCGGGACAGGGGCTTGTTGGCGATACGCAGTATTTT. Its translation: CASSSPGQGLVGDTQYF. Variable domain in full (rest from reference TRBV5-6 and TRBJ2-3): DAGVTQSPTHLIKTRGQQVTLRCSPKSGHDTVSWYQQALGQGPQFIFQYYEEEERQRGNFPDRFSGHQFPNYSSELNVNALLLGDSALYLCASSSPGQGLVGDTQYFGPGTRLTVL.

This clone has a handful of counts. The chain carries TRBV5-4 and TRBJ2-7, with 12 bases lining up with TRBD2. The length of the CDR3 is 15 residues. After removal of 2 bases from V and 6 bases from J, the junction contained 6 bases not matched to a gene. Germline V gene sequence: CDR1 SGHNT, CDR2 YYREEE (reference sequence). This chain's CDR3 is CASSLGTSGPSEQYF. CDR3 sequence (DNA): TGTGCCAGCAGCTTAGGGACTAGCGGGCCGTCCGAGCAGTACTTC.

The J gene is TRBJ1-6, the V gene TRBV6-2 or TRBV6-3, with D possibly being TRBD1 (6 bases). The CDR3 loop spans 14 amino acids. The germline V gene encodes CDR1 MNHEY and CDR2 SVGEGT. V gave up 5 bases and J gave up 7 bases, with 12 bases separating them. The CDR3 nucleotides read TGTGCCAGCAGTGACCCCGGACAGAATTCACCCCTCCACTTT. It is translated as CASSDPGQNSPLHF.